This entry is about one TCR beta chain. Its antigen is unidentified. TCRdb keeps only in-frame clones here, not all; method: immunoSEQ multiplex PCR. The data contain 2 million to 2.5 million clones, more than 80% of them singletons. The record originates from a study of shared clonotypes between healthy human individuals. Broader study findings: What naive subsets generally showed was a larger estimated richness than memory subsets showed.

The ends were cut back, 7 bases at V and 0 bases at J, with 10 bases in the middle. This CDR3 is built from 14 residues. The germline V gene encodes CDR1 MDHEN and CDR2 SYDVKM. The receptor was isolated from a man aged 18-30 years in good health. Some clones in this sample may be carry-over from other donors' samples. Specimen: naive CD4+ T cells from PBMCs. The subset was: CD45RA+ positively selected. The rearrangement links TRBV28 to TRBJ1-3; a weak D match, TRBD1 (5 bases). The CDR3 DNA reads TGTGCCAGCATTGACAGCTACTCTGGAAACACCATATATTTT. Translation: CASIDSYSGNTIYF.